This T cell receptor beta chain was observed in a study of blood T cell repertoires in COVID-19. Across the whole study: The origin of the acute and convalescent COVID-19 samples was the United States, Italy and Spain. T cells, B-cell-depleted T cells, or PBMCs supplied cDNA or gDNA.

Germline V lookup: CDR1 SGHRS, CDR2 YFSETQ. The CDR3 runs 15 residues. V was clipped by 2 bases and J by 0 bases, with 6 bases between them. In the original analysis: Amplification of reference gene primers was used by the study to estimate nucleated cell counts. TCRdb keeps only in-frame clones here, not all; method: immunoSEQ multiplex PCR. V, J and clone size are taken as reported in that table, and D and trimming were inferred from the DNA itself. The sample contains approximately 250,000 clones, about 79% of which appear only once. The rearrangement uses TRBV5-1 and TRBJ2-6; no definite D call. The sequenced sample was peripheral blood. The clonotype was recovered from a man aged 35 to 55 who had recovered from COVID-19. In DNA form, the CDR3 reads TGCGCCAGCAGCTTTGGGCGCTCTGGGGCCAACGTCCTGACTTTC. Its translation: CASSFGRSGANVLTF.